This TCR beta chain was sequenced for a study of Ad26.COV2.S vaccination and SARS-CoV-2 variants. Study at large: Dosing was one shot or two shots 56 days apart. Study-level findings and limits: Spike-specific TCR breadth was greater after Ad26.COV2.S than placebo. Comparable non-spike TCR breadth was observed in vaccine and placebo recipients.

Treatment here: some 20 received Ad26.COV2.S at low or high dose, single or two shots; 5 received placebo; per-sample allocation not given. Material that was analyzed had been drawn on day 63 after the first vaccine or placebo injection. An adult of 18-55 years in Boston served as donor. Comments on this clone: The antigen remains unidentified.

Data came from immunoSEQ multiplex PCR; TCRdb stores just in-frame clones and leaves some out. The data show 410,000 or so clones, over 80% seen once. V was pared by 4 bases and J by 4 bases, with 24 bases between. The germline V gene encodes CDR1 MGHDK and CDR2 SYGVNS. The CDR3 has 18 amino acids. The rearrangement links TRBV25-1 to TRBJ2-3, with D perhaps TRBD2 (6 bases). This receptor was taken from a person between 18 and 65 years old who received the Ad26.COV2.S COVID-19 vaccine or a placebo. Sequences were derived from peripheral blood, sampled in a trial of Ad26.COV2.S vaccine versus placebo. The CDR3 protein is CASSVMSLVLAGPDTQYF. As DNA, the CDR3 is TGTGCCAGCAGTGTAATGTCTTTGGTACTAGCCGGACCAGATACGCAGTATTTT.